The clone carrying this T cell receptor beta chain was detected only once. Both 60 Vbeta primers and 13 Jbeta primers went into the PCR. In the authors' workflow: In a later analysis, around 10 million of tens of millions of unique beta chains occurred in at least two donors. Produced via immunoSEQ multiplex PCR; TCRdb's table is partial and in-frame only. That table is the source of V, J and clone size, and D and trimming were worked out from the DNA. This table has 150,000 to 200,000 clones, roughly three quarters appearing once. The sample originates from a study of cytomegalovirus exposure and HLA in healthy donors. The clonotype was recovered from a woman between 45 and 60 years old in good health and CMV-seronegative. The material sequenced was PBMCs.

DNA for the CDR3: TGTGCCAGCAGCTTGGATCCAGGGGGCTCCTACGAGCAGTACTTC. Its protein product is CASSLDPGGSYEQYF. The gene calls are TRBV5-5 and TRBJ2-7; 7 bases align to TRBD1. Germline V CDR1 and CDR2: SGHKS, YYEKEE (reference sequence). Unmatched junction bases numbered 3, after V lost 0 bases and J lost 0 bases. The CDR3 runs to 15 residues. Full variable domain (missing parts from reference TRBV5-5 and TRBJ2-7): DAGVTQSPTHLIKTRGQQVTLRCSPISGHKSVSWYQQVLGQGPQFIFQYYEKEERGRGNFPDRFSARQFPNYSSELNVNALLLGDSALYLCASSLDPGGSYEQYFGPGTRLTVT.